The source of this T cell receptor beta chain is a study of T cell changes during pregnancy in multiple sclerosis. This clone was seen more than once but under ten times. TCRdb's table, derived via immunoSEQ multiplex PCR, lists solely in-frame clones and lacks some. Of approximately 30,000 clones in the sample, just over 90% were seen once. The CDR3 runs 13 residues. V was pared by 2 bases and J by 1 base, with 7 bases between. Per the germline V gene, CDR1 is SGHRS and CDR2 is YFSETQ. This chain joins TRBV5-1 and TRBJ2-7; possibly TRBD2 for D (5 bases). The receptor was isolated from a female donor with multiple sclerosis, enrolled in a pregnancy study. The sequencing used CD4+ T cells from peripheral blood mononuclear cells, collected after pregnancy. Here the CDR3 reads CASSFGLSYEQYF. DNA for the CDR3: TGCGCCAGCAGCTTTGGACTGTCCTACGAGCAGTACTTC.